The entry below describes one T cell receptor beta chain. This table comes from immunoSEQ multiplex PCR, and its TCRdb copy is limited to in-frame clones, with some not included. The table includes around 160,000 clones, approximately 93% detected once. The CDR3 sequence is 12 residues long. Trimming took 6 bases from V and 16 from J; bases not matched to a gene: 12. The V gene's germline CDR1 is MNHEY and CDR2 SVGAGI. This sample was taken from a study of blood T cell repertoires in COVID-19. This sequence joins TRBV6-5 and TRBJ1-5; 7 nucleotides align to TRBD1. The sequence was collected from a woman aged 55-69 years with COVID-19, enrolled during active disease. Material: peripheral blood. CDR3 DNA sequence: TGTGCCAGCAGGCGACGACAGGGAGAAGAACATTTT. It codes for CASRRRQGEEHF.